A selection of T cell receptor beta chains follows, all from one sample in a study of blood T cells in healthy people across ages. TCRdb re-derived calls from the 5' RACE reads in MiXCR, one entry per CDR3 protein. The sample holds over 600,000 distinct CDR3 sequences; about 47% are singletons and the top ten take 15% to 20%. Sequencing input: blood. The receptors were gathered from a man at least 80 years old in good health. Each CDR3 is given with its conserved first and last residue. A D gene is named only where the DNA matches it firmly. Size values are once, few and many counts, or a class for expanded clones, and some rows have none.

len,j_gene,abundance,v_gene,d_gene,CDR3aa,CDR3nt
16,TRBJ1-2,NA,TRBV12-3/TRBV12-4,TRBD1,CAGARPGGGGNYGYTF,TGTGCCGGCGCCCGCCCAGGGGGTGGAGGTAACTATGGCTACACCTTC
16,TRBJ2-1,NA,TRBV6-1,NA,CASSDRLGTRYNEQFF,TGTGCCAGCAGTGATCGCCTTGGGACTCGATACAATGAGCAGTTCTTC
13,TRBJ1-2,NA,TRBV5-1,NA,CASSLATPDGYTF,TGCGCCAGCAGCTTGGCAACGCCCGATGGCTACACCTTC
16,TRBJ1-6,NA,TRBV12-3/TRBV12-4,NA,CASSLSGQGNNSPLHF,TGTGCCAGCAGTTTGTCGGGGCAGGGCAATAATTCACCCCTCCACTTT
16,TRBJ2-3,NA,TRBV10-3,TRBD1,CAISLGQDSSTDTQYF,TGTGCCATCAGCCTCGGACAGGACTCAAGCACAGATACGCAGTATTTT
14,TRBJ2-7,NA,TRBV27,TRBD1,CASSLWGQGNEQYF,TGTGCCAGCAGTTTATGGGGACAGGGTAACGAGCAGTACTTC
14,TRBJ2-1,NA,TRBV7-9,NA,CASSLDPTGHEQFF,TGTGCCAGCAGCTTAGACCCGACAGGCCATGAGCAGTTCTTC
16,TRBJ2-4,many,TRBV28,NA,CASRRWTQSAKNIQYF,TGTGCCAGTCGTCGGTGGACTCAATCAGCCAAAAACATTCAGTACTTC
14,TRBJ2-1,NA,TRBV20-1,NA,CGARQGGSYNEQFF,TGCGGTGCCAGGCAGGGGGGGTCCTACAATGAGCAGTTCTTC
15,TRBJ2-1,few,TRBV12-3/TRBV12-4,TRBD2,CASREWTSGSNEQFF,TGTGCCAGCAGGGAATGGACTAGCGGGAGTAATGAGCAGTTCTTC
13,TRBJ2-7,NA,TRBV10-3,TRBD2,CATGLAGAYEQYF,TGTGCCACAGGACTAGCGGGAGCCTACGAGCAGTACTTC
15,TRBJ2-5,few,TRBV10-2,NA,CASRKSVDPGLTQYF,TGCGCCAGCAGAAAGTCCGTTGATCCTGGGCTGACCCAGTACTTC
14,TRBJ1-2,few,TRBV5-6,NA,CASSLAAANYGYTF,TGTGCCAGCAGCTTGGCAGCGGCTAACTATGGCTACACCTTC
13,TRBJ2-3,NA,TRBV29-1,TRBD2,CSGAGRATDTQYF,TGCAGCGGCGCCGGGAGGGCGACAGATACGCAGTATTTT
16,TRBJ2-1,NA,TRBV9,TRBD2,CANKRGTSGRANEQFF,TGTGCCAACAAGAGGGGGACTAGCGGGAGGGCCAATGAGCAGTTCTTC
14,TRBJ2-1,once,TRBV6-4,TRBD2,CASSLSGEANEQFF,TGTGCCAGCAGCCTCAGCGGGGAAGCCAATGAGCAGTTCTTC
11,TRBJ2-2,NA,TRBV29-1,TRBD2,CSARGGGELFF,TGCAGCGCCCGGGGGGGCGGGGAGCTGTTTTTT
15,TRBJ1-2,NA,TRBV19,NA,CASSIVSGRNYGYTF,TGTGCCAGTAGTATAGTTTCAGGGCGGAACTATGGCTACACCTTC
15,TRBJ1-6,many,TRBV7-2,NA,CASSLVGPPNSPLHF,TGTGCCAGCAGCTTAGTGGGGCCTCCGAATTCACCCCTCCACTTT
15,TRBJ1-2,few,TRBV6-6,NA,CASSPWDRVEEGYTF,TGTGCCAGCAGTCCATGGGATAGGGTAGAAGAGGGCTACACCTTC
11,TRBJ2-3,many,TRBV6-2/TRBV6-3,NA,CASSYKDTQYF,TGTGCCAGCAGTTACAAGGATACGCAGTATTTT
11,TRBJ2-1,NA,TRBV29-1,TRBD1,CSVEKGAGQFF,TGCAGCGTTGAGAAGGGGGCAGGGCAGTTCTTC
14,TRBJ2-1,NA,TRBV30,TRBD2,CAWSFAGGGDEQFF,TGTGCCTGGAGCTTTGCGGGAGGGGGTGATGAGCAGTTCTTC
15,TRBJ2-3,NA,TRBV27,NA,CASAPGLGVADTQYF,TGTGCCAGCGCGCCGGGACTTGGGGTCGCAGATACGCAGTATTTT
16,TRBJ2-7,NA,TRBV6-2/TRBV6-3,TRBD2,CASRTPGLAGPYEQYF,TGTGCCAGCAGAACTCCGGGACTAGCGGGGCCCTACGAGCAGTACTTC
16,TRBJ1-2,many,TRBV29-1,NA,CSVDGPGRRNDYGYTF,TGCAGCGTTGACGGGCCCGGCAGAAGGAATGACTATGGCTACACCTTC
14,TRBJ1-2,few,TRBV20-1,NA,CSARESAADYGYTF,TGCAGTGCTAGAGAATCGGCAGCCGACTATGGCTACACCTTC
19,TRBJ2-6,few,TRBV5-1,TRBD2,CASSWTGLAPSSGANVLTF,TGCGCCAGCAGCTGGACGGGACTAGCGCCTTCCTCTGGGGCCAACGTCCTGACTTTC
12,TRBJ2-7,few,TRBV20-1,NA,CSARDQSYEQYF,TGCAGTGCTAGAGATCAGAGTTACGAGCAGTACTTC
10,TRBJ2-1,many,TRBV20-1,NA,CSALWNEQFF,TGCAGTGCTCTTTGGAATGAGCAGTTCTTC
13,TRBJ2-7,NA,TRBV20-1,TRBD2,CSAGTRRDGEQYF,TGCAGTGCTGGGACTAGGCGGGACGGCGAGCAGTACTTC
15,TRBJ1-2,NA,TRBV25-1,NA,CASSDSHIQGYGYTF,TGTGCCAGCAGTGATTCCCACATTCAGGGATATGGCTACACCTTC